The 12 T cell receptor beta chains below were found in one sample sequenced in a study of PD-1 blockade in classical Hodgkin lymphoma. TCRdb's copy holds only in-frame clones and misses some; the assay was immunoSEQ multiplex PCR. This table holds some 13,000 clones, 84% found once. Each patient's relapse followed autologous stem cell transplantation, and brentuximab vedotin exposure varied. The sequencing used peripheral blood mononuclear cells (PBMCs), collected at baseline. Receptor source: a human donor with classical Hodgkin lymphoma.

The V and J genes are TRBV4-2 and TRBJ2-5, with 8 positions matching TRBD2. This CDR3 is built from 16 residues. V was pared by 4 bases and J by 3 bases, with 10 bases of the junction left unmatched. CDR1 and CDR2 (germline): LGHNA, YNFKEQ. The chain's CDR3 is CASSLALAGGEETQYF. CDR3 sequence (DNA): TGTGCCAGCAGCCTGGCCCTGGCGGGGGGAGAAGAGACCCAGTACTTC.

The V gene is TRBV6-1, the J gene TRBJ1-1; unclear D gene. Germline CDR1 reads MNHNS; CDR2 reads SASEGT. Deletions cut 4 bases from V and 6 bases from J, with 6 bases between. CDR3 size: 11 residues. As DNA, the CDR3 is TGTGCCAGCAGTGTCCTCTCTGAAGCTTTCTTT. Its protein product is CASSVLSEAFF.

V and J are TRBV5-1 and TRBJ2-7, with D possibly being TRBD1 (6 bases). Germline assignment: CDR1 SGHRS and CDR2 YFSETQ. Trimming took off 4 bases at V and 0 bases at J, with 8 bases between the two ends. This CDR3 is 13 amino acids long. As DNA, the CDR3 is TGCGCCAGCAGCGCGGACAGCTCCTACGAGCAGTACGTC. Encoded protein: CASSADSSYEQYV.

This clone was counted only a few times. This rearrangement joins TRBV20-1 to TRBJ2-1, with 7 bases matching TRBD2. Trimming at V came to 6 bases and at J to 10 bases, leaving 6 bases not matched to a gene. Germline assignment: CDR1 DFQATT and CDR2 SNEGSKA (reference sequence). The length of the CDR3 is 11 residues. DNA of the CDR3: TGCAGTGCGCCGGGAGGCCAAGAGCAGTTCTTC. Residues: CSAPGGQEQFF.

J is TRBJ1-1 and V is TRBV5-1; 7 positions match TRBD1. Germline V gene sequence: CDR1 SGHRS, CDR2 YFSETQ. The CDR3 has 16 residues. The trim removed 9 bases at V and 3 bases at J, leaving 17 bases unmatched. DNA for the CDR3: TGCGCCACCAAGACAGGGTTCACGGAGGACGACACTGAAGCTTTCTTT. This sequence encodes CATKTGFTEDDTEAFF.

The chain is built from TRBV2 and TRBJ2-1; 8 nucleotides agree with TRBD1. The V and J ends lost 5 bases and 2 bases, in that order; junction bases with no gene match: 5. The CDR3 spans 15 residues. Germline CDR1 reads SNHLY; CDR2 reads FYNNEI. The CDR3 protein is CASSPGTGAYNEQFF. The CDR3 DNA is TGTGCCAGCAGTCCCGGGACAGGAGCCTACAATGAGCAGTTCTTC.

V and J are TRBV7-2 and TRBJ2-3; 12 bases fit TRBD2. V shed 6 bases and J 5 bases; nucleotides not matched to a gene: 6. Germline CDR1 reads SGHTA; CDR2 reads FQGNSA. The CDR3 is 15 amino acids. CDR3 sequence: CASSLAGGRGDTQYF. The CDR3 DNA reads as TGTGCCAGCAGTCTAGCGGGAGGGCGGGGAGATACGCAGTATTTT.

The chain has TRBV27 and TRBJ2-1; TRBD2 agrees at 15 bases. Germline V gene lookup returns CDR1 MNHEY and CDR2 SMNVEV (reference sequence). V lost 1 base and J lost 9; bases outside the gene matches: 4. The CDR3 spans 16 residues. In DNA, the CDR3 is TGTGCCAGCAGTTTATTAGGACTAGCGGGAGGGATTGAGCAGTTCTTC. Protein sequence: CASSLLGLAGGIEQFF.

The chain combines TRBV9 with TRBJ2-2; no clear D gene. Germline V gives CDR1 SGDLS, CDR2 YYNGEE. The CDR3 is made up of 13 amino acids. The ends were cut back, 0 bases at V and 8 bases at J, with 8 bases in the middle. The CDR3 here is CASSVEDWGELFF. The CDR3 DNA reads TGTGCCAGCAGCGTAGAAGATTGGGGGGAGCTGTTTTTT.

The chain recombines TRBV4-3 with TRBJ1-4; no definite D call. Germline V CDR1 and CDR2: LGHNA, YSLEER. V lost 0 bases, J lost 8 bases, and 13 bases lay in between. The CDR3 is made up of 15 amino acids. CDR3 in DNA: TGCGCCAGCAGCCAAGATCGACCGCCGGGAGAAAAACTGTTTTTT. As protein: CASSQDRPPGEKLFF.

CDR3 loop: CASSLLGREGGEQYF. The CDR3 nucleotides read TGTGCCAGCAGTTTATTGGGGCGGGAGGGGGGCGAGCAGTACTTC. The J gene is TRBJ2-7, the V gene TRBV28, with 9 bases that match TRBD2. This CDR3 comprises 15 residues. With V trimmed by 1 base and J by 6 bases, 7 bases remained unmatched. Germline loops: CDR1 MDHEN, CDR2 SYDVKM.

The chain carries TRBV10-3 and TRBJ2-7, with D possibly being TRBD1 (6 bases). The V end was cut by 5 bases, the J end by 2 bases, with 10 bases between. The germline gives CDR1 ENHRY, CDR2 SYGVKD. This CDR3 spans 13 amino acids. The CDR3 loop reads CAISLDSPYEQYF. CDR3 nucleotides: TGTGCCATCAGTTTGGACAGTCCCTACGAGCAGTACTTC.